The subject of this entry is one T cell receptor (beta chain). These data come from a study of technical replicates of blood from a few donors. This table comes from immunoSEQ multiplex PCR, and its TCRdb copy is limited to in-frame clones, with some not included. In the table there are approximately 85,000 clones, around 94% of which are singletons. The material sequenced was T cells isolated from PBMCs. This clonotype was sampled from a human donor in good health.

The CDR3 DNA reads as TGTGCCAGCAGCTTGGAAGGGTTAGGGGGGGACACTGAAGCTTTCTTT. It specifies CASSLEGLGGDTEAFF. The genes are TRBV5-6 and TRBJ1-1; D is possibly TRBD1 (6 bases). In germline, CDR1 is SGHDT, CDR2 YYEEEE. This CDR3 is 16 amino acids long. Trimming stripped 0 bases from V and 3 bases from J, with 15 bases between.